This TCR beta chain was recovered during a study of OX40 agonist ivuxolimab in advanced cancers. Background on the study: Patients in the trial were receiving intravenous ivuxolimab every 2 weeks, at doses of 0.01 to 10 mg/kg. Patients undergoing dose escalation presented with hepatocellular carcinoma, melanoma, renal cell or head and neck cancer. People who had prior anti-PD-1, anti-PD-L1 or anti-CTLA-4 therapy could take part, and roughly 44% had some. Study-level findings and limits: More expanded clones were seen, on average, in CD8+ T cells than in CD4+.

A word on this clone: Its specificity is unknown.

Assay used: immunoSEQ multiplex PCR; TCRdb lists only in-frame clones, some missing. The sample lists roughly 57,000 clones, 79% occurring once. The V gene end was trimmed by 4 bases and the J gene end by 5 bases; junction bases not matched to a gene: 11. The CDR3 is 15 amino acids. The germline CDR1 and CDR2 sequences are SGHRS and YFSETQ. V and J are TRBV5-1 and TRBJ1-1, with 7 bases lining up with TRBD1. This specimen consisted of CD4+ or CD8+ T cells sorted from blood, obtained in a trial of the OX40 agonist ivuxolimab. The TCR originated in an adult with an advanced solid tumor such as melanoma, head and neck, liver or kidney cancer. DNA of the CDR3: TGCGCCAGCAGCCAGGGGGGGATTAAAGGGACTGAAGCTTTCTTT. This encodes CASSQGGIKGTEAFF.